This T cell receptor beta chain originates from a study of immune evolution from preneoplasia to lung adenocarcinoma. Patients had resection in Japan or China between about 2014 and 2017. Study-wide results and caveats: Top clone frequencies peaked in normal lung, apparently declining through invasive adenocarcinoma. Normal lung had highest clonality; later lesions appeared denser, more diverse.

Concerning this clone: Its specificity is unknown.

Repertoires were generated with immunoSEQ multiplex PCR, while TCRdb's copy carries only in-frame clones and drops some. In the table there are some 4,200 clones, 60% to 80% of which are singletons. Sequenced material: FFPE lung adenocarcinoma in situ tissue. This sequence was found in a person aged 60 to 85 with lung adenocarcinoma.

For the CDR3, the DNA is TGTGCCAGCAGCTTTCGTCAGCCGGGTGTATTAGACGAGCAGTACTTC. This codes for CASSFRQPGVLDEQYF. This sequence joins TRBV7-2 and TRBJ2-7; D is uncertain. The V and J ends lost 3 bases and 5 bases respectively, with 20 bases between them. The CDR3 length is 16 residues. The germline V gene encodes CDR1 SGHTA and CDR2 FQGNSA.